Shown below are 15 T cell receptor beta chains from a single sample sequenced in a study of blood T cell repertoires in COVID-19. Libraries were prepared by immunoSEQ multiplex PCR; TCRdb keeps only in-frame clonotypes and omits some of them. The table shows a few hundred thousand clones, with approximately 89% occurring only once. The sample taken for sequencing was PBMCs or T cells enriched from blood (not recorded which). The origin of the receptors is a woman between 35 and 50 years old who had been exposed to COVID-19.

This clone showed up just once. The chain links TRBV15 to TRBJ2-7, with TRBD2 as a possible D gene (5 bases). This CDR3 contains 13 residues. Trimming took 2 bases from V and 3 from J, leaving 8 bases between them. Germline assignment: CDR1 LNHNV and CDR2 YYDKDF (reference sequence). CDR3 sequence (DNA): TGTGCCACCAGCAGATCCGGGGTCTACGAGCAGTACTTC. Its translation is CATSRSGVYEQYF.

DNA for the CDR3: TGTGCCAGCAGCCACGGACTAGCGGATGTCTACGAGCAGTACTTC. Its translation is CASSHGLADVYEQYF. This chain uses TRBV3-1 (or the pseudogene TRBV3-2) with TRBJ2-7; 10 nucleotides match TRBD2. This CDR3 spans 15 amino acids. With 3 bases clipped from V and 3 bases from J, the junction kept 5 bases outside the gene matches. Germline assignment: CDR1 LGHDT and CDR2 YNNKEL (reference sequence).

The rearrangement joins TRBV7-8 to TRBJ1-1; D remains ambiguous. The germline V gene has CDR1 SGHVS and CDR2 FQNEAQ. Deletions cut 5 bases from V and 1 base from J, with 11 bases between. This CDR3 spans 14 amino acids. The CDR3 nucleotides are TGTGCCAGCAGCGAGCAAGGGAGGAACACTGAAGCTTTCTTT. Encoded protein: CASSEQGRNTEAFF.

The V call is TRBV29-1, the J call TRBJ2-7; possible D gene TRBD1, 7 bases. The CDR3 extends over 16 amino acids. Looked up from germline, CDR1 is SQVTM and CDR2 is ANQGSEA. V was pared by 3 bases and J by 2 bases, with 20 bases between. The CDR3 coding sequence is TGCAGCGTTGACGGGAGCTTAACAGGGGTGGCCTACGAGCAGTACTTC. Translation: CSVDGSLTGVAYEQYF.

The chain couples TRBV25-1 to TRBJ1-1; D not certain. The germline V gene encodes CDR1 MGHDK and CDR2 SYGVNS. The V gene lost 4 bases and the J gene lost 1 base, with 13 bases spanning the gap. The CDR3 is 15 residues long. The CDR3 DNA reads TGTGCCAGCAGTGGCCCTGACATGGGGAACACTGAAGCTTTCTTT. Translation: CASSGPDMGNTEAFF.

The V call is TRBV28, the J call TRBJ1-1; TRBD1 matches at 9 bases. The V segment lost 6 bases and the J segment 5 bases; nucleotides outside the gene matches: 10. The CDR3 is 15 amino acids. Germline V gene sequence: CDR1 MDHEN, CDR2 SYDVKM. For the CDR3, the DNA is TGTGCCAGCAGGACCCGGGACAGGGCGAATACTGAAGCTTTCTTT. Translating it yields CASRTRDRANTEAFF.

The chain joins TRBV18 to TRBJ1-5; a possible D gene is TRBD1 (5 bases). The CDR3 length is 15 residues. V was pared by 3 bases and J by 5 bases, with 14 bases between. Looked up from germline, CDR1 is KGHSH and CDR2 is LQKENI. DNA of the CDR3: TGTGCCAGCTCACCTCAGGACACACGGGATCAGCCCCAGCATTTT. Amino acid sequence: CASSPQDTRDQPQHF. Based on the CDR3 plus reference TRBV18 and TRBJ1-5, the full variable domain is NAGVMQNPRHLVRRRGQEARLRCSPMKGHSHVYWYRQLPEEGLKFMVYLQKENIIDESGMPKERFSAEFPKEGPSILRIQQVVRGDSAAYFCASSPQDTRDQPQHFGDGTRLSIL.

V is TRBV24-1 and J is TRBJ2-1; TRBD2 is a possible D gene (8 bases). The V gene's germline CDR1 is KGHDR and CDR2 SFDVKD. The length of the CDR3 is 14 residues. Trimming took 6 bases from V and 7 from J, leaving 15 bases between them. The CDR3 sequence is CATSREGAWNEQFF. DNA for the CDR3: TGTGCCACCAGTCGGGAGGGGGCTTGGAATGAGCAGTTCTTC.

The chain uses TRBV10-2 and TRBJ2-1; tentative D call: TRBD2 (7 bases). This CDR3 is 16 amino acids long. Germline CDR1 WSHSY, CDR2 SAAADI. Trimming left V 7 bases short and J 1 base short, with 17 bases between. This CDR3 reads CASKQGGGRSYNEQFF. CDR3 DNA: TGCGCCAGCAAACAAGGGGGGGGCAGATCCTACAATGAGCAGTTCTTC.

The chain combines TRBV19 with TRBJ2-3; TRBD2 matches at 11 bases. With V trimmed by 3 bases and J by 2 bases, 4 bases remained unmatched. CDR1 LNHDA and CDR2 SQIVND come from the germline V gene (reference sequence). This CDR3 is 16 amino acids long. The CDR3 protein is CASSMGTSGFTDTQYF. For the CDR3, the DNA is TGTGCCAGTAGTATGGGGACTAGCGGATTCACAGATACGCAGTATTTT.

As regards this clone: Distinct nucleotide sequences in the sample also encode this CDR3. This chain joins TRBV2 and TRBJ1-1; TRBD1 matches at 7 bases. CDR1 is SNHLY, CDR2 FYNNEI, per germline. Trimming took 5 bases from V and 4 from J; bases not matched to a gene: 4. The CDR3 length is 13 residues. CDR3: CASSYRGSTEAFF. CDR3 sequence (DNA): TGTGCCAGCAGTTACAGGGGCTCCACTGAAGCTTTCTTT.

J is TRBJ2-3 and V is TRBV15; 11 nucleotides agree with TRBD2. J lost 2 bases, V lost 3 bases, and 10 bases had no gene match. From germline, CDR1 is LNHNV and CDR2 YYDKDF (reference sequence). CDR3 length: 18 amino acids. CDR3 in DNA: TGTGCCACCAGCAGTAGCGGGAGGGCACACGGAAACACAGATACGCAGTATTTT. It is translated as CATSSSGRAHGNTDTQYF.

The V and J genes are TRBV5-1 and TRBJ1-1; D gene uncertain. This CDR3 spans 12 amino acids. The V end was cut by 1 base, the J end by 7 bases, with 8 bases between. CDR1 and CDR2 from the germline V gene are SGHRS and YFSETQ. The CDR3 spells CASSLSGSEAFF. CDR3 nucleotide sequence: TGCGCCAGCAGCTTGTCGGGTAGTGAAGCTTTCTTT.

The chain is built from TRBV2 and TRBJ1-6; 8 bases match TRBD1. The CDR3 is 14 amino acids. CDR1 is SNHLY, CDR2 FYNNEI, per germline. V trimming: 7 bases; J trimming: 10 bases; junction bases outside the gene matches: 9. The DNA of the CDR3 is TGTGCCAGCACCGGACAGGGCGACTTGTCACCCCTCCACTTT. Protein product: CASTGQGDLSPLHF. Full variable domain (rest looked up from reference TRBV2 and TRBJ1-6): EPEVTQTPSHQVTQMGQEVILRCVPISNHLYFYWYRQILGQKVEFLVSFYNNEISEKSEIFDDQFSVERPDGSNFTLKIRSTKLEDSAMYFCASTGQGDLSPLHFGNGTRLTVT.

The gene calls are TRBV7-2 and TRBJ1-2, with 8 bases fitting TRBD1. CDR1 and CDR2 from the germline V gene are SGHTA and FQGNSA. The CDR3 runs 13 residues. V gave up 5 bases and J gave up 3 bases; unmatched junction bases: 2. This chain's CDR3 is CASSPQGDYGYTF. The CDR3 DNA follows: TGTGCCAGCAGCCCACAGGGGGACTATGGCTACACCTTC.